Listed here are 26 T cell receptor beta chains from one sample, sequenced in a study of T cells in Graves' hyperthyroidism and ophthalmopathy. Amplified TCR beta CDR3 regions derived from RNA transcripts. TCR CDR3 underwent first-round RT-PCR with the HTBI primer set. TCRdb re-derived calls from the multiplex PCR reads in MiXCR, one entry per CDR3 protein. This repertoire shows 600,000 to 750,000 distinct CDR3 sequences, around 16% found once; its top ten account for around a sixth. The specimen sequenced was blood. All receptors derive from a man in his fifties or sixties with Graves' hyperthyroidism.

In its sample, this clonotype was seen many times. This chain uses TRBV20-1 with TRBJ1-1; no clear D. Germline CDR1 and CDR2: DFQATT and SNEGSKA (reference sequence). The V end was cut by 3 bases, the J end by 2 bases, with 13 bases between. The CDR3 length is 14 residues. Written as DNA, the CDR3 is TGCAGTGCTAGTCGGAGCCCAATAAACACTGAAGCTTTCTTT. Amino acid sequence: CSASRSPINTEAFF.

The J gene is TRBJ2-2, the V gene TRBV29-1; the D gene is possibly TRBD1 (6 bases). The V end was cut by 5 bases, the J end by 1 base, with 8 bases between. The germline V gene encodes CDR1 SQVTM and CDR2 ANQGSEA. The CDR3 has 13 amino acids. The CDR3 nucleotides are TGCAGCGTTCGGGGACAGAACACCGGGGAGCTGTTTTTT. Translation gives CSVRGQNTGELFF.

This clonotype was seen a few times. This may stem from a read error, because a much larger clone lies one nucleotide away. This chain uses TRBV6-1 with TRBJ2-7; D gene unclear. V dropped 10 bases and J dropped 2 bases, with 9 bases sitting between them. Germline assignment: CDR1 MNHNS and CDR2 SASEGT. CDR3 length: 11 residues. The CDR3 DNA sequence: TGTGCCACCGGGCCCACCTACGAGCAGTACTTC. Protein: CATGPTYEQYF.

Of note for this clonotype: A read error may explain this, as a much larger clone is one base away. The V gene is TRBV15, the J gene TRBJ1-4; TRBD1 agrees at 7 bases. CDR3 length: 15 amino acids. Germline assignment: CDR1 LNHNV and CDR2 YYDKDF (reference sequence). CDR3 residues: CTTSRPGQTGEKLFF. The CDR3 DNA sequence: TGTACCACCAGCAGGCCGGGACAGACGGGGGAAAAACTGTTTTTT.

This clonotype appeared many times. The CDR3 spells CASSGRQGAYNEQFF. The CDR3 DNA is TGTGCCAGCAGCGGCAGACAGGGGGCCTACAATGAGCAGTTCTTC. The chain combines TRBV9 with TRBJ2-1, with 9 nucleotides matching TRBD1. The CDR3 has 15 residues. V gave up 3 bases and J gave up 2 bases; unmatched junction bases: 3. Germline CDR1 and CDR2: SGDLS and YYNGEE.

The sample holds many counts of this clonotype. This rearrangement joins TRBV28 to TRBJ2-1; the match to TRBD1 covers 8 bases. V trimming: 1 base; J trimming: 7 bases; junction bases outside the gene matches: 18. The CDR3 totals 19 residues. Germline V CDR1 and CDR2: MDHEN, SYDVKM. The CDR3 nucleotides read TGTGCCAGCAGTTTATTTCTTCTGGGGGCAGGGGGCGGAGTAAATGAGCAGTTCTTC. Its translation is CASSLFLLGAGGGVNEQFF.

The chain uses TRBV20-1 and TRBJ2-7, with D possibly matching TRBD2 (5 bases). CDR1 DFQATT and CDR2 SNEGSKA come from the germline V gene (reference sequence). V was cut by 5 bases and J by 3 bases, with 20 bases left in between. CDR3 length equals 15 residues. The CDR3 sequence is CSAPKPGIDFYEQYF. CDR3 in DNA: TGCAGTGCTCCTAAACCGGGGATCGACTTCTACGAGCAGTACTTC.

The table lists this clonotype with a few counts. The chain has TRBV5-1 and TRBJ2-7, with 10 bases lining up with TRBD2. The trim removed 6 bases at V and 3 bases at J, leaving 9 bases unmatched. The CDR3 has 15 residues. CDR1 and CDR2 from the germline V gene are SGHRS and YFSETQ. CDR3 bases: TGCGCCAGCACCCTGGGACTAGCGCAAATCTACGAGCAGTACTTC. This codes for CASTLGLAQIYEQYF.

V and J are TRBV28 and TRBJ2-1, with D maybe TRBD1 (7 bases). The CDR3 spans 15 residues. Trimming took off 8 bases at V and 5 bases at J, with 19 bases between the two ends. CDR1 is MDHEN and CDR2 is SYDVKM in the germline V gene. CDR3 in amino acids: CASLHGGTANNEQFF. The CDR3, as DNA: TGTGCCAGCCTTCACGGAGGGACAGCTAACAATGAGCAGTTCTTC.

The V and J genes are TRBV13 and TRBJ2-7; D gene unclear. Germline-derived CDR1 and CDR2 are PRHDT and FYEKMQ (reference sequence). The germline V and J ends were trimmed by 0 bases and 0 bases, with 9 bases remaining between them. This CDR3 has 15 amino acids. CDR3 coding DNA: TGTGCCAGCAGCTTAGGCCTGAGACCCTCCTACGAGCAGTACTTC. This gives the protein CASSLGLRPSYEQYF.

The chain couples TRBV28 to TRBJ2-5; the match to TRBD1 covers 9 bases. The CDR3 contains 14 residues. The germline gives CDR1 MDHEN, CDR2 SYDVKM. V lost 5 bases, J lost 4 bases, and 5 bases stayed unmatched. The CDR3 DNA sequence: TGTGCCAGCAGTATGGGACAGGGCCCAGAGACCCAGTACTTC. Amino acid sequence: CASSMGQGPETQYF.

This clonotype was observed a few times. CDR3 in amino acids: CASSDRVNEQFF. CDR3 nucleotide sequence: TGTGCCAGCAGTGACAGGGTCAATGAGCAGTTCTTC. The chain is built from TRBV2 and TRBJ2-1, with D perhaps matching TRBD1 (5 bases). The CDR3 is 12 residues long. Trimming shortened V by 3 bases and J by 6 bases, and 6 bases separated the two germline ends. CDR1 is SNHLY, CDR2 FYNNEI, per germline.

This clonotype was picked up many times. The gene calls are TRBV5-4 and TRBJ2-3; 11 nucleotides line up with TRBD2. The J segment lost 6 bases and the V segment lost 3 bases, leaving 3 bases of the junction unmatched. The CDR3 has 14 amino acids. Germline CDR1 SGHNT, CDR2 YYREEE (reference sequence). For the CDR3, the DNA is TGTGCCAGCAGCTCGGTAGCGGGAGGGGATACGCAGTATTTT. It encodes CASSSVAGGDTQYF.

Many counts were recorded for this clonotype. This chain joins TRBV27 and TRBJ1-6; maybe TRBD1 (5 bases). The CDR3 is made up of 15 amino acids. Germline CDR1 is MNHEY and CDR2 is SMNVEV (reference sequence). The germline V and J ends were trimmed by 7 bases and 8 bases, with 18 bases remaining between them. This CDR3 reads CASTLEGRHYSPLHF. CDR3 nucleotide sequence: TGTGCCAGCACCCTCGAGGGGAGGCACTATTCACCCCTCCACTTT.

There are a few counts of this clonotype. This chain joins TRBV29-1 and TRBJ1-1; 8 bases fit TRBD1. Looked up from germline, CDR1 is SQVTM and CDR2 is ANQGSEA. This CDR3 has 12 residues. V trimming: 7 bases; J trimming: 4 bases; junction bases outside the gene matches: 5. The CDR3 sequence: CSGGQGFTEAFF. DNA for the CDR3: TGCAGCGGCGGACAGGGATTCACTGAAGCTTTCTTT.

Only a few counts were recorded for this clonotype. This sequence joins TRBV19 and TRBJ2-7; D possibly matches TRBD1 or TRBD2 (5 bases each). Trimming cost V 5 bases and J 5 bases, with 13 bases left between them. Germline V gene sequence: CDR1 LNHDA, CDR2 SQIVND (reference sequence). This CDR3 spans 13 amino acids. The CDR3 nucleotides read TGTGCCAGTAGTCGTCAGTTGGGGGACGAGCAGTACTTC. Amino acids: CASSRQLGDEQYF.

The rearrangement joins TRBV20-1 to TRBJ2-7; 10 bases map to TRBD2. Germline CDR1 is DFQATT and CDR2 is SNEGSKA (reference sequence). V lost 6 bases, J lost 6 bases, and 8 bases stayed unmatched. This CDR3 contains 13 residues. CDR3 sequence reads: CSARTSGRGEQYF. The CDR3 bases are TGCAGTGCCAGGACTAGCGGAAGGGGCGAGCAGTACTTC.

Ten or more counts support this clonotype. The chain recombines TRBV7-3 with TRBJ2-2; no clear D. Trimming removed 4 bases at V and 6 bases at J, with 9 bases between. This CDR3 spans 13 amino acids. CDR1 is SGHTA, CDR2 FQGTGA, per germline. CDR3 sequence: CASSSQFPGELFF. Here the CDR3 DNA reads TGTGCCAGCAGCTCACAATTCCCCGGGGAGCTGTTTTTT.

The chain employs TRBV20-1 and TRBJ2-5; perhaps TRBD1 as D (6 bases). V was shortened by 2 bases and J by 2 bases, with 15 bases between the two germline ends. In germline, CDR1 is DFQATT, CDR2 SNEGSKA (reference sequence). The CDR3 loop spans 15 amino acids. The CDR3 bases are TGCAGTGCTAGATCCCGGTTAGACAGGCAAGAGACCCAGTACTTC. Translation gives CSARSRLDRQETQYF.

The chain combines TRBV7-2 with TRBJ2-5; TRBD2 aligns across 13 bases. Germline V gene data show CDR1 as SGHTA and CDR2 as FQGNSA. The trim removed 4 bases at V and 5 bases at J, leaving 7 bases unmatched. The CDR3 contains 16 residues. In nucleotides, the CDR3 is TGTGCCAGCAGCTCCACTAGCGGGAGGGCCTGGGAGACCCAGTACTTC. Its translation: CASSSTSGRAWETQYF.

This clonotype has at least ten counts. CDR3 nucleotides: TGTGCCTGGAGTTATCAGGGGAACACTGAAGCTTTCTTT. Its protein product is CAWSYQGNTEAFF. V usage is TRBV30 and J usage is TRBJ1-1; perhaps TRBD1 as D (5 bases). Per the germline V gene, CDR1 is GTSNPN and CDR2 is SVGIG (reference sequence). CDR3 length: 13 residues. Trimming left V 2 bases short and J 1 base short, with 8 bases between.

This clonotype has at least ten counts. This chain links TRBV7-2 with TRBJ2-7; the match to TRBD2 covers 12 bases. The CDR3 length is 15 residues. The trim removed 6 bases at V and 4 bases at J, leaving 7 bases unmatched. The germline CDR1 and CDR2 sequences are SGHTA and FQGNSA. This CDR3 is CASSQGLAGWYEQYF. The CDR3 region has the DNA TGTGCCAGCAGTCAAGGACTAGCGGGATGGTACGAGCAGTACTTC.

This chain connects TRBV18 to TRBJ2-1; D may match TRBD1 or TRBD2 (5 bases each). The length of the CDR3 is 16 residues. The germline gives CDR1 KGHSH, CDR2 LQKENI. Trimming stripped 8 bases from V and 5 bases from J, with 22 bases between. The CDR3 DNA sequence: TGTGCCAGCATTCCCAGCGTAGGAGGACAAAACAATGAGCAGTTCTTC. It yields the protein CASIPSVGGQNNEQFF.

This clonotype appeared a few times. A much larger clone sits a single nucleotide away, making a read error possible. The V and J genes are TRBV2 and TRBJ2-3; D unclear. V was clipped by 4 bases and J by 6 bases, with 5 bases between them. Germline V lookup: CDR1 SNHLY, CDR2 FYNNEI. This CDR3 is built from 11 residues. The CDR3 DNA reads TGTGCCAGCAGTGGACTGGATACGCAGTATTTT. It encodes CASSGLDTQYF.

Ten or more counts support this clonotype. Here the CDR3 reads CAISSVIGYTEAFF. In nucleotides, the CDR3 is TGTGCCATCAGTTCCGTAATTGGGTACACTGAAGCTTTCTTT. The rearrangement joins TRBV10-3 to TRBJ1-1, with D unclear. Trimming left V 5 bases short and J 3 bases short, with 13 bases between. This CDR3 spans 14 amino acids. The germline CDR1 and CDR2 sequences are ENHRY and SYGVKD.

The rearrangement joins TRBV3-1 to TRBJ2-1; TRBD2 matches at 11 bases. This CDR3 has 16 residues. Germline V lookup: CDR1 LGHDT, CDR2 YNNKEL (reference sequence). The J segment lost 7 bases and the V segment lost 2 bases, leaving 7 bases of the junction unmatched. The CDR3 loop reads CASSQSLAGGPNEQFF. DNA for the CDR3: TGTGCCAGCAGCCAATCTTTAGCGGGAGGGCCAAATGAGCAGTTCTTC.